This T cell receptor beta chain derives from a study of cytotoxic CD8 clonotypes in ibrutinib-treated CLL. Study overall: The study included approximately 10 relapsed/refractory and around 16 treatment-naive patients; approximately 17 had IGHV unmutated disease. Mean yields were about 280,000 productive templates and tens of thousands of productive rearrangements per sample.

V was trimmed by 1 base and J by 2 bases, leaving 12 bases between them. Germline V lookup: CDR1 SGHDT, CDR2 YYEEEE. This CDR3 has 15 residues. Using immunoSEQ multiplex PCR, the repertoire was profiled, and TCRdb retains in-frame clones only, with some absent. The profile shows some 26,000 clones, 70% to 90% of them singletons. This chain connects TRBV5-6 to TRBJ2-5; no firm D call. The sequence was obtained from a human donor with chronic lymphocytic leukemia. The sample consisted of PBMCs, taken after 24 months of ibrutinib treatment. CDR3 residues: CASSLPYNGQETQYF. For the CDR3, the DNA is TGTGCCAGCAGCTTGCCCTACAACGGGCAAGAGACCCAGTACTTC.